The 29 T cell receptor beta chains reported below all come from one sample, sequenced in a study of spatial heterogeneity in lung cancer (dated by TCRdb to between 2018 and 2021). The full study reports these points: The tumor nonsynonymous mutation count correlated with the number of expanded alpha and beta TCRs within the tumor.

Receptor amplification or capture employed 5' RACE. The reads were generated on a NextSeq 500. TCRdb reran the public reads through fastp at Q25 and MiXCR, keeping productive beta chains. Every distinct CDR3 protein forms one entry, paired with its most common genes and DNA. The sample table lists about 11,000 distinct CDR3 sequences, around 5.5% of them with a count of one. The ten largest clones represent around 12% of the sample. These TCRs are of unknown antigen specificity. This specimen's time point label, interpreted: sample taken at primary tumor resection. The sequencing here drew on lung tumor tissue, taken at surgery. Every receptor here comes from a male donor with early-stage non-small cell lung cancer.

This clonotype was counted ten times or more. This beta chain came through as a stray read in a library set up for alpha chains, and its size says little. The rearrangement joins TRBV28 to TRBJ2-7; perhaps TRBD2 as D (6 bases). Trimming removed 7 bases from V and 2 bases from J, with 15 bases in between. Germline V gives CDR1 MDHEN, CDR2 SYDVKM. This CDR3 region has 14 residues. The DNA for the CDR3 is TGTGCCAGCATGGACCTGGGGAGGCCCTACGAGCAGTACTTC. Amino acids: CASMDLGRPYEQYF.

This clonotype was recorded at least ten times. This beta chain appears as a stray read in a library generated for alpha chains; its size is not informative. The V call is TRBV3-1, the J call TRBJ2-7; D unresolved. The CDR3 consists of 15 residues. The V gene's germline CDR1 is LGHDT and CDR2 YNNKEL (reference sequence). V shed 1 base and J shed 6 bases, with 16 bases lying between them. The CDR3 DNA reads TGTGCCAGCAGCCAAGGGTTCGAAACTGGCCTCGAGCAGTACTTC. This gives the protein CASSQGFETGLEQYF.

This clonotype was recorded many times. Because this beta chain is a stray read in a library intended to capture alpha chains, its abundance should not be given much weight. J is TRBJ1-3 and V is TRBV7-7; unclear D gene. CDR3 length: 13 amino acids. The germline V gene encodes CDR1 SSHAT and CDR2 FNYEAQ (reference sequence). V was shortened by 6 bases and J by 4 bases, with 10 bases between the two germline ends. CDR3 amino acids: CASSEGWGNTIYF. Written as DNA, the CDR3 is TGTGCCAGCAGTGAGGGTTGGGGAAACACCATATATTTT.

The table lists this clonotype with many counts. This beta chain slipped into a library made for alpha chains as a stray read, so its size is not meaningful. The rearrangement links TRBV7-2 to TRBJ2-1; 12 nucleotides match TRBD2. The CDR3 is 16 amino acids. CDR1 and CDR2 from the germline V gene are SGHTA and FQGNSA. The V and J ends lost 4 bases and 6 bases, in that order; junction bases with no gene match: 7. CDR3 bases: TGTGCCAGCAGCTCGAGGACTAGCGGGATCCCCAATGAGCAGTTCTTC. Protein: CASSSRTSGIPNEQFF.

This clonotype appeared many times. The library was designed around alpha chains, so this beta chain is a stray read whose abundance carries little weight. J is TRBJ2-7 and V is TRBV12-3 or TRBV12-4, with D perhaps matching TRBD1 (6 bases). V shed 6 bases and J shed 3 bases, with 15 bases lying between them. This CDR3 has 14 amino acids. Here the CDR3 reads CASSPTGLGYEQYF. The CDR3, as DNA: TGTGCCAGCAGCCCTACAGGGTTAGGCTACGAGCAGTACTTC.

The table lists this clonotype with many counts. This beta chain is off target for a library built for alpha chains, so its abundance means little. J is TRBJ2-5 and V is TRBV6-1, with 8 positions matching TRBD2. V shed 2 bases and J 6 bases; nucleotides not matched to a gene: 5. CDR1 is MNHNS, CDR2 SASEGT, per germline. The CDR3 covers 14 residues. DNA of the CDR3: TGTGCCAGCAGTGAAATGGCGGGGGGCCAGACCCAGTACTTC. It codes for CASSEMAGGQTQYF.

By share, this clonotype counts as medium-sized (0.01 to 0.1%). Since the library was made to target alpha chains, this beta chain is a stray read and its abundance is not meaningful. V gene TRBV6-4 combines with J gene TRBJ1-1, with D hard to call. The germline V and J ends were trimmed by 0 bases and 1 base, with 6 bases remaining between them. From germline, CDR1 is MRHNA and CDR2 SNTAGT. The CDR3 contains 14 residues. CDR3 in amino acids: CASSDSSRNTEAFF. For the CDR3, the DNA is TGTGCCAGCAGTGACTCGTCCAGGAACACTGAAGCTTTCTTT.

In its sample, this clonotype ranks as medium-sized. This beta chain is an unintended read in a library built for alpha chains; its size means little. V usage is TRBV28 and J usage is TRBJ1-3, with D hard to call. The germline V gene encodes CDR1 MDHEN and CDR2 SYDVKM. Trimming stripped 6 bases from V and 4 bases from J, with 16 bases between. This CDR3 has 15 amino acids. Here the CDR3 reads CASSQNRALGNTIYF. The CDR3 bases are TGTGCCAGCAGCCAGAATAGAGCGCTCGGAAACACCATATATTTT.

This clonotype has a count of ten or more. The library was prepared for alpha chains; this beta chain is a stray read, so its frequency means little. The chain couples TRBV12-3 or TRBV12-4 to TRBJ1-2; TRBD1 matches 7 bases. This CDR3 spans 14 amino acids. The junction had 5 bases not matched to a gene; V was cut back by 7 bases and J by 0 bases. In nucleotides, the CDR3 is TGTGCCAGCACCCAGGGGGAGACTAACTATGGCTACACCTTC. Translation gives CASTQGETNYGYTF.

This clonotype was picked up many times. The size of this beta chain means little, since it is a stray read in a library made for alpha chains. J is TRBJ1-5 and V is TRBV20-1; D is possibly TRBD1 (6 bases). The V end was cut by 2 bases, the J end by 5 bases, with 13 bases between. Germline CDR1 DFQATT, CDR2 SNEGSKA (reference sequence). The CDR3 has 14 amino acids. The CDR3 region is CSARPGAGDQPQHF. CDR3 in DNA: TGCAGTGCTAGACCGGGGGCGGGGGATCAGCCCCAGCATTTT.

This clonotype was recorded a few times. Little can be read into the size of this beta chain, an off-target read in a library designed for alpha chains. The chain uses TRBV29-1 and TRBJ2-5; 7 positions match TRBD1. CDR1 is SQVTM and CDR2 is ANQGSEA in the germline V gene. J was trimmed by 4 bases and V by 3 bases; bases with no gene match: 2. The CDR3 extends over 12 amino acids. The CDR3 protein is CSVETGLETQYF. CDR3 DNA: TGCAGCGTTGAGACAGGGCTAGAGACCCAGTACTTC.

To note about this clonotype: Found in a library prepared for alpha chains, this beta chain is an off-target read, and its abundance has little meaning. J is TRBJ2-7 and V is TRBV6-1; 7 bases fit TRBD1. V shed 7 bases, J shed 3 bases, and the junction held 3 bases outside the gene matches. Looked up from germline, CDR1 is MNHNS and CDR2 is SASEGT. The CDR3 totals 12 residues. CDR3 coding DNA: TGTGCCAGCACCGGGACAGTCTACGAGCAGTACTTC. It codes for CASTGTVYEQYF.

Judged by abundance, this clonotype is large. The library was built for alpha chains, so this beta chain is an off-target read and its size means little. This chain links TRBV7-7 with TRBJ2-2; 8 positions match TRBD1. The CDR3 runs to 15 residues. The V and J ends lost 2 bases and 4 bases, in that order; junction bases with no gene match: 3. Germline CDR1 reads SSHAT; CDR2 reads FNYEAQ (reference sequence). CDR3 in DNA: TGTGCCAGCAGCTTACAGGGGGCAGGCACCGGGGAGCTGTTTTTT. Its protein product is CASSLQGAGTGELFF.

This clonotype was counted at least ten times. Little can be read into the size of this beta chain, an off-target read in a library designed for alpha chains. The rearrangement uses TRBV6-6 and TRBJ2-5; 13 bases map to TRBD2. With 6 bases clipped from V and 4 bases from J, the junction kept 8 bases outside the gene matches. The length of the CDR3 is 16 residues. Germline V gene data show CDR1 as MNHNY and CDR2 as SVGAGI (reference sequence). Here the CDR3 reads CASSLGLAGAGETQYF. CDR3 sequence (DNA): TGTGCCAGCAGCCTAGGACTAGCGGGAGCGGGAGAGACCCAGTACTTC.

A note on this clonotype: This beta chain slipped into a library made for alpha chains as a stray read, so its size is not meaningful. This rearrangement joins TRBV25-1 to TRBJ2-7; 15 nucleotides match TRBD2. The CDR3 has 19 residues. The germline CDR1 and CDR2 sequences are MGHDK and SYGVNS. V dropped 5 bases and J dropped 1; count of bases not matched to a gene: 12. The DNA of the CDR3 is TGTGCCAGCAGTTCCCCGGGACTAGCGGGAGGCCGATCTTCCTACGAGCAGTACTTC. Residues: CASSSPGLAGGRSSYEQYF.

In its sample, this clonotype ranks as medium-sized. This beta chain appears as a stray read in a library generated for alpha chains; its size is not informative. The rearrangement links TRBV18 to TRBJ2-3; D not resolved. The germline gives CDR1 KGHSH, CDR2 LQKENI. The V end lost 3 bases, the J end lost 2 bases, and 9 bases lay between the germline ends. The CDR3 is made up of 14 amino acids. CDR3 nucleotides: TGTGCCAGCTCACCTGCACACCACACAGATACGCAGTATTTT. Its translation is CASSPAHHTDTQYF. Full variable domain (missing parts from reference TRBV18 and TRBJ2-3): NAGVMQNPRHLVRRRGQEARLRCSPMKGHSHVYWYRQLPEEGLKFMVYLQKENIIDESGMPKERFSAEFPKEGPSILRIQQVVRGDSAAYFCASSPAHHTDTQYFGPGTRLTVL.

This clonotype appeared a few times. Since the library was made to target alpha chains, this beta chain is a stray read and its abundance is not meaningful. The V gene is TRBV20-1, the J gene TRBJ2-2, with D perhaps matching TRBD2 (7 bases). V was trimmed by 3 bases and J by 5 bases, leaving 22 bases between them. The CDR3 sequence is 17 residues long. CDR1 and CDR2 from the germline V gene are DFQATT and SNEGSKA (reference sequence). CDR3 bases: TGCAGTGCTAGGCCCAAGCGGGGACAACGTTATACCGGGGAGCTGTTTTTT. The encoded protein is CSARPKRGQRYTGELFF.

This clonotype was observed many times. Because the library targeted alpha chains, this beta chain is an off-target read whose size means little. This chain links TRBV12-3 or TRBV12-4 with TRBJ1-5; D is undetermined. The CDR3 runs 12 residues. Between the trimmed V and J ends, which lost 1 base and 11 bases, there was a span of 9 bases. CDR3 amino acids: CASSLDLRTQHF. DNA of the CDR3: TGTGCCAGCAGTTTAGACCTCCGGACCCAGCATTTT.

This clonotype was observed many times. Being off target in a library aimed at alpha chains, this beta chain has a size of little meaning. The chain joins TRBV5-1 to TRBJ2-1, with D perhaps TRBD2 (5 bases). The CDR3 spans 14 residues. Germline V gene data show CDR1 as SGHRS and CDR2 as YFSETQ. The V end lost 4 bases, the J end lost 6 bases, and 14 bases lay between the germline ends. The CDR3 protein is CASSLVQAVNEQFF. CDR3 bases: TGCGCCAGCAGCCTCGTGCAAGCGGTCAATGAGCAGTTCTTC.

By proportion, this clonotype is medium-sized. For a library built for alpha chains, this beta chain is a stray read; little rests on its size. The V gene is TRBV7-8, the J gene TRBJ1-1; D is unclear. Germline lookup yields CDR1 SGHVS and CDR2 FQNEAQ. The V end was cut by 6 bases, the J end by 3 bases, with 11 bases between. CDR3 size: 13 residues. This CDR3 is CASRLTADTEAFF. The CDR3 DNA reads TGTGCCAGCAGATTGACTGCGGACACTGAAGCTTTCTTT.

This clonotype has ten or more counts. This beta chain is an unintended read in a library built for alpha chains; its size means little. J is TRBJ1-2 and V is TRBV6-5, with D perhaps matching TRBD1 (5 bases). The V gene lost 6 bases and the J gene lost 4 bases, with 15 bases spanning the gap. The germline V gene encodes CDR1 MNHEY and CDR2 SVGAGI. This CDR3 has 14 amino acids. The CDR3 sequence is CASSPRVEGYGYTF. CDR3 coding DNA: TGTGCCAGCAGCCCCAGGGTGGAGGGCTATGGCTACACCTTC.

This clonotype occurred once. Within a library made for alpha chains, this beta chain is off target, and its count is uninformative. The V call is TRBV5-1, the J call TRBJ2-7; no reliable D call. Germline CDR1 SGHRS, CDR2 YFSETQ. The CDR3 runs 14 residues. V lost 0 bases, J lost 5 bases, and 12 bases lay in between. The CDR3 DNA is TGCGCCAGCAGCTTGGGGGCAGGCCGGGACGAGCAGTACTTC. Residues: CASSLGAGRDEQYF. The full variable domain, rest sourced from reference TRBV5-1 and TRBJ2-7, is KAGVTQTPRYLIKTRGQQVTLSCSPISGHRSVSWYQQTPGQGLQFLFEYFSETQRNKGNFPGRFSGRQFSNSRSEMNVSTLELGDSALYLCASSLGAGRDEQYFGPGTRLTVT.

The table lists this clonotype with many counts. For a library built for alpha chains, this beta chain is a stray read; little rests on its size. J is TRBJ2-7 and V is TRBV18; no reliable D call. V was trimmed by 3 bases and J by 4 bases, leaving 4 bases between them. This CDR3 spans 11 amino acids. Germline V gene data show CDR1 as KGHSH and CDR2 as LQKENI. CDR3: CASSPGYEQYF. DNA for the CDR3: TGTGCCAGCTCACCGGGGTACGAGCAGTACTTC. Complete variable domain (other parts from reference TRBV18 and TRBJ2-7): NAGVMQNPRHLVRRRGQEARLRCSPMKGHSHVYWYRQLPEEGLKFMVYLQKENIIDESGMPKERFSAEFPKEGPSILRIQQVVRGDSAAYFCASSPGYEQYFGPGTRLTVT.

The table lists this clonotype with many counts. This beta chain represents an off-target read in a library built for alpha chains; its size is of limited meaning. The chain has TRBV3-1 and TRBJ2-7; D is undetermined. This CDR3 comprises 13 residues. Germline lookup yields CDR1 LGHDT and CDR2 YNNKEL (reference sequence). Trimming stripped 4 bases from V and 6 bases from J, with 13 bases between. The CDR3 region has the DNA TGTGCCAGCAGCCGCTTCCCTTGGGTCGAGCAGTACTTC. It encodes CASSRFPWVEQYF.

This clonotype was recorded at least ten times. A library prepared for alpha chains yielded this beta chain as an off-target read; its size is of little meaning. This chain connects TRBV7-2 to TRBJ1-2; 7 positions match TRBD1. The CDR3 runs 14 residues. Germline values: CDR1 SGHTA, CDR2 FQGNSA. Trimming took 5 bases from V and 12 from J; bases not matched to a gene: 15. The CDR3 sequence is CASSPRDSPQGDTF. DNA of the CDR3: TGTGCCAGCAGCCCAAGGGACAGCCCGCAAGGAGACACCTTC.

The sample holds a few counts of this clonotype. This beta chain came through as a stray read in a library set up for alpha chains, and its size says little. V usage is TRBV28 and J usage is TRBJ2-3, with 12 bases lining up with TRBD2. Germline CDR1 is MDHEN and CDR2 is SYDVKM. This CDR3 has 16 residues. The V and J ends lost 4 bases and 1 base, in that order; junction bases with no gene match: 3. CDR3 nucleotides: TGTGCCAGCAGTTGGACTAGCGGGGCTCGCACAGATACGCAGTATTTT. Residues: CASSWTSGARTDTQYF.

Many counts were recorded for this clonotype. Since the library was made to target alpha chains, this beta chain is a stray read and its abundance is not meaningful. V usage is TRBV4-2 and J usage is TRBJ1-2; 9 nucleotides line up with TRBD1. CDR3 length: 19 amino acids. V gave up 2 bases and J gave up 4 bases; unmatched junction bases: 17. Germline CDR1 and CDR2: LGHNA and YNFKEQ. The CDR3 here is CASSQQTSALGQGSYGYTF. The DNA of the CDR3 is TGTGCCAGCAGCCAACAGACTTCAGCCTTAGGACAGGGGTCCTATGGCTACACCTTC.

This clonotype is medium-sized within its sample. This beta chain is a stray sequence in a library constructed for alpha chains; its clone size is not meaningful. The rearrangement uses TRBV6-5 and TRBJ2-3; 11 bases are shared with TRBD2. After removal of 8 bases from V and 6 bases from J, the junction contained 4 bases not matched to a gene. The CDR3 is 13 residues long. CDR1 and CDR2 from the germline V gene are MNHEY and SVGAGI. The chain's CDR3 is CASRASGGDTQYF. The DNA for the CDR3 is TGTGCCAGCCGAGCTAGCGGGGGGGATACGCAGTATTTT.

This clonotype was counted between two and nine times. It may be a read error: a sequence one base away is much more abundant. This beta chain was picked up by a library intended for alpha chains and is off target, so its count carries little meaning. This chain connects TRBV2 to TRBJ1-3; D unclear. Germline loops: CDR1 SNHLY, CDR2 FYNNEI. This CDR3 comprises 16 residues. V lost 3 bases, J lost 0 bases, and 12 bases lay in between. CDR3: CASSDQSRSSGNTIYF. The CDR3 region has the DNA TGTGCCAGCAGTGACCAGTCGAGAAGCTCTGGAAACACCATATATTTT.